This T cell receptor (beta chain) was found in a study of post-analysis software for immune sequencing data. Background on the study: The study covered relapsing-remitting, secondary progressive and progressive-relapsing courses of multiple sclerosis. Notes on the study in general: TRBV segments more frequent in patients than in controls numbered several and included TRBV5-6, TRBV5-1 and TRBV20-1. Diversity measured as normalized Chao1 was significantly lower in multiple sclerosis patients than in controls.

A remark on this clonotype: As yet, its antigen is unknown.

Unique-molecular-identifier-tagged TCR beta cDNA libraries were used. When about 0.85 to 11 million T cells were used, they gave some 540,000 cDNA molecules. Each CDR3 protein gets one entry after TCRdb re-called the PCR reads with MiXCR. The sample contains some 190,000 distinct CDR3 sequences, 29% of which appear only once. The CDR3 spans 15 residues. In germline, CDR1 is DFQATT, CDR2 SNEGSKA (reference sequence). Germline trimming cut 6 bases from V and 3 bases from J; bases unmatched to any gene: 10. This TCR came from a girl aged 2-17 years with multiple sclerosis. The chain is built from TRBV20-1 and TRBJ2-2; 7 nucleotides agree with TRBD1. Sequencing was carried out using blood. DNA for the CDR3: TGCAGTGCCCAGCCATTAGACAGGGACACCGGGGAGCTGTTTTTT. Amino acid sequence: CSAQPLDRDTGELFF.